This TCR beta chain was captured by sequencing in a study of blood T cells in healthy people across ages. General study results and limits: Age advanced and TCR beta diversity per million T cells fell, roughly linearly.

The donors, aged about 6 to 90, were healthy Caucasians from Russia. Drawing of peripheral blood yielded about 10 milliliters from each donor. The table lists this clonotype with a count of one. No antigen is known for it. Using a J-beta primer mix together with a sample-barcoded 5' primer, a second PCR was run for roughly 6 to 12 cycles. Every molecule of cDNA carried a tag from a template-switch adaptor with 12 random nucleotides. TCRdb fed the 5' RACE reads into MiXCR, producing one record per CDR3 protein. This sample has some 700,000 distinct CDR3 sequences, with around 40% found just once. Per germline, CDR1 MNHEY and CDR2 SVGEGT. V dropped 6 bases and J dropped 10 bases, with 10 bases sitting between them. This CDR3 is 11 amino acids long.

The chain links TRBV6-2 or TRBV6-3 to TRBJ2-1; possibly TRBD2 for D (5 bases). The sequence was obtained from a woman in her fifties or sixties in good health. The sequencing sample was made of blood. The CDR3: CASSHGVEQFF. DNA for the CDR3: TGTGCCAGCAGCCACGGGGTAGAGCAGTTCTTC.